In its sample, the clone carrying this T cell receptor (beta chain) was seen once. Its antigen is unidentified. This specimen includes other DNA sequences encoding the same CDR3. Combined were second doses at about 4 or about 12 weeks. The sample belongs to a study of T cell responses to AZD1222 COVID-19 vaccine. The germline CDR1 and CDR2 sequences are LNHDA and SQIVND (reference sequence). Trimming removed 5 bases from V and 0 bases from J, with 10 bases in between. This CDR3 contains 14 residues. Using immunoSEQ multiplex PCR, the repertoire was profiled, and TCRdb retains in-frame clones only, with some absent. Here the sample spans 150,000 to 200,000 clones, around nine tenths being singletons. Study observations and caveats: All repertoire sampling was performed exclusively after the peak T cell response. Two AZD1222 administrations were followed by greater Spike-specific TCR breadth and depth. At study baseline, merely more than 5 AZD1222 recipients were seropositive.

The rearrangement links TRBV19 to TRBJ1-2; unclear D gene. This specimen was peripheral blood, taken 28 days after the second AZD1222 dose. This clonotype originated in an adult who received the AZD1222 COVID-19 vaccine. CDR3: CASSPTGTNYGYTF. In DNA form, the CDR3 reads TGTGCCAGTAGTCCGACCGGGACTAACTATGGCTACACCTTC.